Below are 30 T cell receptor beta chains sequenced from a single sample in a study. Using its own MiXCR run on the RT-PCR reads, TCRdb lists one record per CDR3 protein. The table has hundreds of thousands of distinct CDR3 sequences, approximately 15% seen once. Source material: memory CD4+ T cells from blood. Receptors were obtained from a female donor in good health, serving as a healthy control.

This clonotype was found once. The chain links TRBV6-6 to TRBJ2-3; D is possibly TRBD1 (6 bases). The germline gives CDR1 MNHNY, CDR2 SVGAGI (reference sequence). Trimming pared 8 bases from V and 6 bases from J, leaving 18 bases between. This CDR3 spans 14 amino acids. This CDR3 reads CASQTGGPHDTQYF. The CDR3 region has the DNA TGTGCCAGCCAGACAGGAGGCCCACATGATACGCAGTATTTT.

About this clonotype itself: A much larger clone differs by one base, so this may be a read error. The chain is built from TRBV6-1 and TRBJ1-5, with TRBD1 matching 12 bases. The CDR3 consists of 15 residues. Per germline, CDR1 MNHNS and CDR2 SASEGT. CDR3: CASQKGTGGHQLQHF. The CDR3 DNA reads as TGTGCCAGCCAAAAAGGGACAGGGGGCCATCAGCTCCAGCATTTT.

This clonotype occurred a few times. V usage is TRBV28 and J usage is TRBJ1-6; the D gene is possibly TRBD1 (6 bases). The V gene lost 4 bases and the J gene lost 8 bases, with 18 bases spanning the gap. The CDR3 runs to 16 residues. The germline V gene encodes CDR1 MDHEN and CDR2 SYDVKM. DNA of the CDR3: TGTGCCAGCAGTTCTGCGGACAGTTTCGGGTATTCACCCCTCCACTTT. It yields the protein CASSSADSFGYSPLHF.

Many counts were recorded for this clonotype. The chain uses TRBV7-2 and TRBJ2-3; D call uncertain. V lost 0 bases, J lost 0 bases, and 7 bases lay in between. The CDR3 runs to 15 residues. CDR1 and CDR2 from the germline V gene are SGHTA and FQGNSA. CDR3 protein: CASSLAWGSTDTQYF. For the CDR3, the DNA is TGTGCCAGCAGCTTAGCGTGGGGTAGCACAGATACGCAGTATTTT.

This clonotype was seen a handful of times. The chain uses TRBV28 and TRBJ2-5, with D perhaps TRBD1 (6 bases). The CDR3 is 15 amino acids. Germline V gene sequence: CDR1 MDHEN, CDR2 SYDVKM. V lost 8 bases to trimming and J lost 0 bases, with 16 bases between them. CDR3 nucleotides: TGTGCCAGCCGCACGCCCCAGGGGCACCAAGAGACCCAGTACTTC. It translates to CASRTPQGHQETQYF. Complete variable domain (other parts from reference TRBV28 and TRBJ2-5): DVKVTQSSRYLVKRTGEKVFLECVQDMDHENMFWYRQDPGLGLRLIYFSYDVKMKEKGDIPEGYSVSREKKERFSLILESASTNQTSMYLCASRTPQGHQETQYFGPGTRLLVL.

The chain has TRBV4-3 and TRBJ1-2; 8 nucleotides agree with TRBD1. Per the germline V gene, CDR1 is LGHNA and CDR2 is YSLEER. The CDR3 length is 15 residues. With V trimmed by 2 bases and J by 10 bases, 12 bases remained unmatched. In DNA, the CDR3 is TGCGCCAGCAGCCAACGGACAGGGCAGGACTATAACTACACCTTC. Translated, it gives CASSQRTGQDYNYTF.

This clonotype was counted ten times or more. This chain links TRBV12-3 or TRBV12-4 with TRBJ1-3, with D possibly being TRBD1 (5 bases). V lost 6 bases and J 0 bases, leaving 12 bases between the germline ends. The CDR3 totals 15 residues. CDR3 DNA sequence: TGTGCCAGCAGCCGGGACGGTGACTCTGGAAACACCATATATTTT. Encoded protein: CASSRDGDSGNTIYF.

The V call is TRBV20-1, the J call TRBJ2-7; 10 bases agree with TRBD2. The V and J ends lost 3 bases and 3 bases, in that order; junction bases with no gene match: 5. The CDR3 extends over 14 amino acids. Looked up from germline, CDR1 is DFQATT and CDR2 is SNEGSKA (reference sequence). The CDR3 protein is CSASAPSGGYEQYF. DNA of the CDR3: TGCAGTGCTAGCGCGCCTAGCGGGGGCTACGAGCAGTACTTC.

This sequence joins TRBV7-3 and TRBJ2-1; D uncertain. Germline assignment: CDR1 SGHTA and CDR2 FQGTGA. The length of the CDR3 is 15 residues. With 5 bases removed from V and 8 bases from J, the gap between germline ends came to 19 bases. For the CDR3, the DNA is TGTGCCAGCAGCCTACAGTCGGGTGAATTCTATGAGCAGTTCTTC. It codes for CASSLQSGEFYEQFF.

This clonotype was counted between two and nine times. CDR3 DNA: TGTGCCAGCGGGATCGGAAGCGGGAGGACAGATACGCAGTATTTT. Its protein is CASGIGSGRTDTQYF. The rearrangement links TRBV7-6 to TRBJ2-3; 9 nucleotides agree with TRBD2. Germline trimming cut 8 bases from V and 3 bases from J; bases unmatched to any gene: 9. CDR3 length: 15 amino acids. Germline V lookup: CDR1 SGHVS, CDR2 FNYEAQ.

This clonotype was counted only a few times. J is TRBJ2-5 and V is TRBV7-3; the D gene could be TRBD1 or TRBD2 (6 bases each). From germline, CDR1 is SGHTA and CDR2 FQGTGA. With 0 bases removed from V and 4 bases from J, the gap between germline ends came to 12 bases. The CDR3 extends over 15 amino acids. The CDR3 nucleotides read TGTGCCAGCAGCTTAACGGGGGGCCGCGTAGAGACCCAGTACTTC. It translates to CASSLTGGRVETQYF.

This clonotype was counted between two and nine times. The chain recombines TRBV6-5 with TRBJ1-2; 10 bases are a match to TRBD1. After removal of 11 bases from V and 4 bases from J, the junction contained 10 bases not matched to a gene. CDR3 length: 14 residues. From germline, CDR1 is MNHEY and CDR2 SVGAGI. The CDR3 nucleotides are TGTGCCTCTCACCGGGACAGGGGCCTCTATGGCTACACCTTC. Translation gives CASHRDRGLYGYTF.

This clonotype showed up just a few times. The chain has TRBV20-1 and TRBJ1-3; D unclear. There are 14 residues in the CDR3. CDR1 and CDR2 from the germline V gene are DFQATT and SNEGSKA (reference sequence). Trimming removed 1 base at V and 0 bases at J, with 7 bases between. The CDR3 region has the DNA TGCAGTGCTAGAGCAGGAATCTCTGGAAACACCATATATTTT. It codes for CSARAGISGNTIYF.

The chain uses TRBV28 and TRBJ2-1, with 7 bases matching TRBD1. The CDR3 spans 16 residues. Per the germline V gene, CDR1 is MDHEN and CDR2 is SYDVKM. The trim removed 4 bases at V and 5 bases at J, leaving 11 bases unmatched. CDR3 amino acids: CASSSPGRGQNNEQFF. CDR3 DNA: TGTGCCAGCAGTTCCCCGGGCAGGGGACAGAACAATGAGCAGTTCTTC.

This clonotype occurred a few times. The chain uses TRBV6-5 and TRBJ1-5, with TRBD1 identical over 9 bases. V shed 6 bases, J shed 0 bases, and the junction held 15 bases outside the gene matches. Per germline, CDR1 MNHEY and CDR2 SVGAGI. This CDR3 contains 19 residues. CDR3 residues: CASSMGGGTGRSSNQPQHF. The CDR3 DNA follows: TGTGCCAGCAGCATGGGGGGCGGGACAGGGAGGAGTAGCAATCAGCCCCAGCATTTT.

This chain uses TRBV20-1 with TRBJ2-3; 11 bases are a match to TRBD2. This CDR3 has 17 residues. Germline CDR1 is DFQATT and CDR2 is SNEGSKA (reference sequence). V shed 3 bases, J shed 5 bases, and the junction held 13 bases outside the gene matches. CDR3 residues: CSASPLTSGSMKDTQYF. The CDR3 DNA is TGCAGTGCTAGTCCCCTAACTAGCGGGAGTATGAAAGATACGCAGTATTTT.

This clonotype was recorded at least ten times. The CDR3 protein is CASSLRDAGDSPLHF. The CDR3 coding sequence is TGTGCCAGCAGCCTACGGGATGCGGGGGATTCACCCCTCCACTTT. V usage is TRBV6-1 and J usage is TRBJ1-6; TRBD1 might be the D (5 bases). The germline V and J ends were trimmed by 6 bases and 8 bases, with 17 bases remaining between them. The germline CDR1 and CDR2 sequences are MNHNS and SASEGT. The CDR3 consists of 15 residues.

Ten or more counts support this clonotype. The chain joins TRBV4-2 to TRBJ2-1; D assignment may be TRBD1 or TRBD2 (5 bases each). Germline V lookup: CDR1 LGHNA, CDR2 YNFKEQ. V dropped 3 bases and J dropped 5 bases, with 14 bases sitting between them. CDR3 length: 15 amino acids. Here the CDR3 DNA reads TGTGCCAGCAGCCACACTCCGGGACGACACAATGAGCAGTTCTTC. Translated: CASSHTPGRHNEQFF.

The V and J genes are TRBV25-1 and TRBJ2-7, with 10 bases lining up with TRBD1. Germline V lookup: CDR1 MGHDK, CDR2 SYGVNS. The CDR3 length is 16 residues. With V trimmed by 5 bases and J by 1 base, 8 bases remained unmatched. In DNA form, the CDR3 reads TGTGCCAGCAGTCCCAATAAGGGACAGGGGTCCTACGAGCAGTACTTC. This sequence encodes CASSPNKGQGSYEQYF.

This CDR3 is CASSENWSYNEQFF. CDR3 nucleotides: TGTGCCAGCAGTGAAAATTGGTCCTACAATGAGCAGTTCTTC. The gene calls are TRBV6-1 and TRBJ2-1; D unresolved. The germline V and J ends were trimmed by 2 bases and 1 base, with 6 bases remaining between them. There are 14 residues in the CDR3. Per the germline V gene, CDR1 is MNHNS and CDR2 is SASEGT.

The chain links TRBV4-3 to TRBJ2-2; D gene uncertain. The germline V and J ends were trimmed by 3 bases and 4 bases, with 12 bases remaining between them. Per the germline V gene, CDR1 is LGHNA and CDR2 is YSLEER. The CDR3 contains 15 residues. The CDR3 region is CASSHTSTGTGELFF. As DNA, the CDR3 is TGCGCCAGCAGCCACACCTCCACCGGCACCGGGGAGCTGTTTTTT.

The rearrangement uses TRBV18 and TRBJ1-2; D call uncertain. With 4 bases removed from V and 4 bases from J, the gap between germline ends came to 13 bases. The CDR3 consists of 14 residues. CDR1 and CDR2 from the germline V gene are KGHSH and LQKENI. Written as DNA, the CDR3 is TGTGCCAGCTCACAGGAGGGAAGCGGCTATGGCTACACCTTC. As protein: CASSQEGSGYGYTF.

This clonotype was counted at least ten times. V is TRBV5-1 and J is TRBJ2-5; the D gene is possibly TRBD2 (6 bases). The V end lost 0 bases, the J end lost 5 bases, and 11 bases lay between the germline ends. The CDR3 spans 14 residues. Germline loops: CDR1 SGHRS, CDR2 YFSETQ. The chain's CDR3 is CASSLAGVTETQYF. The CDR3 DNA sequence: TGCGCCAGCAGCTTGGCGGGGGTGACGGAGACCCAGTACTTC.

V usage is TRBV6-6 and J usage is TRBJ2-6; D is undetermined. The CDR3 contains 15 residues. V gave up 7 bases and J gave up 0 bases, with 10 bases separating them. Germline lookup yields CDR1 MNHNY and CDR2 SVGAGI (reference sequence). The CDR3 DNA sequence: TGTGCCAGCACTCACACGACCTCTGGGGCCAACGTCCTGACTTTC. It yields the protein CASTHTTSGANVLTF.

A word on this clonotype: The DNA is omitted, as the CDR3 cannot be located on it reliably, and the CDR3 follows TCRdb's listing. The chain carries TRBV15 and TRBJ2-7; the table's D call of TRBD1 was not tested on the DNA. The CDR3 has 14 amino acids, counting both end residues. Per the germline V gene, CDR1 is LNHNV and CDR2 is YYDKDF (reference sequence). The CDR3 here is CATSSFGTGTSFYF.

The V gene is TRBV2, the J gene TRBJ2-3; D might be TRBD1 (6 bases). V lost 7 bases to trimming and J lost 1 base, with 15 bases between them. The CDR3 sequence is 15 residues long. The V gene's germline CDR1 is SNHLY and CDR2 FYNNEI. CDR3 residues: CASTTTGMGTDTQYF. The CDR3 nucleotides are TGTGCCAGCACAACAACAGGGATGGGCACAGATACGCAGTATTTT.

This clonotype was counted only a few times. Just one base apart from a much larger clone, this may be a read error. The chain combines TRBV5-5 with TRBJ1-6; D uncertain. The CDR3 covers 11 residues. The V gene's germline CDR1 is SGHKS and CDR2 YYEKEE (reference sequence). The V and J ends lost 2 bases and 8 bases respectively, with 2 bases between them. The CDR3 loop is CASSFDSPLHF. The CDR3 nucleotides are TGTGCCAGCAGCTTTGATTCACCCCTCCACTTT. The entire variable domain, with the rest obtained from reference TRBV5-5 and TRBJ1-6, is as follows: DAGVTQSPTHLIKTRGQQVTLRCSPISGHKSVSWYQQVLGQGPQFIFQYYEKEERGRGNFPDRFSARQFPNYSSELNVNALLLGDSALYLCASSFDSPLHFGNGTRLTVT.

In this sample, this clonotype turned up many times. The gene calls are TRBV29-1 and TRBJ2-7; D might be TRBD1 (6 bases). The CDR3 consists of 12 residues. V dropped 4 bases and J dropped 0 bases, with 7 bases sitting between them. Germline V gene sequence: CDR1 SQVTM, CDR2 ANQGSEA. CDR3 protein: CSVGGHSYEQYF. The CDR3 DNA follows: TGCAGCGTTGGGGGACACTCCTACGAGCAGTACTTC.

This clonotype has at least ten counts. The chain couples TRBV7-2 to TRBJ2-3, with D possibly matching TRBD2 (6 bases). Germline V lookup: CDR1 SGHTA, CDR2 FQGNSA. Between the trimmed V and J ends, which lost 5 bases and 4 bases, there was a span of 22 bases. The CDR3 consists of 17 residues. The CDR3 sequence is CASSPILRGLSADTQYF. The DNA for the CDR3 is TGTGCCAGCAGCCCAATCCTGCGGGGATTGAGCGCAGATACGCAGTATTTT.

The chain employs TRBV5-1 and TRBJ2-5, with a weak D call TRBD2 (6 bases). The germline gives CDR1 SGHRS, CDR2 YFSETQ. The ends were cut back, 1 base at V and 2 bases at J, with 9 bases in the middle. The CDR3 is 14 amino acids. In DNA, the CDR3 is TGCGCCAGCAGCTTGCTTAGCGGACAAGAGACCCAGTACTTC. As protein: CASSLLSGQETQYF.